What follows is one TCR beta chain and its context. Its antigen is as yet unknown. This entry belongs to a study of Graves' ophthalmopathy and Graves' hyperthyroidism. Study results and caveats: Most expanded clonotypes from thyroid (those above 0.001 frequency) were also found in blood.

V lost 1 base and J 3 bases, leaving 19 bases between the germline ends. Germline CDR1 is SGHTA and CDR2 is FQGNSA. The CDR3 has 17 residues. Amplified TCR beta CDR3 regions were obtained using RNA transcripts as template. HTBI-primed first-round RT-PCR preceded second-round multiplex PCR. Each CDR3 protein is one row after TCRdb ran MiXCR on the multiplex PCR reads. This table has 200,000 to 250,000 distinct CDR3 sequences, roughly 50% appearing once. The sequence came from an adult man with Graves' ophthalmopathy. Sequences were obtained from peripheral blood. The chain combines TRBV7-2 with TRBJ2-7, with D possibly matching TRBD1 (6 bases). The CDR3 here is CASSLVLRDIRNYEQYF. The CDR3 region has the DNA TGTGCCAGCAGCTTAGTCCTCCGGGACATCCGAAACTACGAGCAGTACTTC.